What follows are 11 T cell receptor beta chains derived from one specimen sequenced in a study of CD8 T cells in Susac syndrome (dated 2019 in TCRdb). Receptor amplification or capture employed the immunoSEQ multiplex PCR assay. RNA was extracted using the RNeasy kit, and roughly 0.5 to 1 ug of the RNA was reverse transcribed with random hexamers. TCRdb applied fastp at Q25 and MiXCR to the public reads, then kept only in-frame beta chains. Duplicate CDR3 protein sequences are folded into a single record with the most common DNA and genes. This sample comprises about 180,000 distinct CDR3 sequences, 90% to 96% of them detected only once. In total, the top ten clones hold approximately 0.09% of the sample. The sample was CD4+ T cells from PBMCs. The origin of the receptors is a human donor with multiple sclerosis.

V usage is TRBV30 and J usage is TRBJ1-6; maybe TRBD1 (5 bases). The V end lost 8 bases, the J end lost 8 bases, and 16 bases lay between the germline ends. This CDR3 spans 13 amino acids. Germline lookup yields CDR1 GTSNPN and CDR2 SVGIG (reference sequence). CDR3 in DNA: TGTGCCGGGACCGTCCGGGGGGATTCACCCCTCCACTTT. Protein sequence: CAGTVRGDSPLHF.

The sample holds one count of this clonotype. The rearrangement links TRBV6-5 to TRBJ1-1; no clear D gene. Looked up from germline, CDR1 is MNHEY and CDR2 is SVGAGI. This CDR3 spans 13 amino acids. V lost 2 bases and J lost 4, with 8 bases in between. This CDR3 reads CASSYAVATEAFF. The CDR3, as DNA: TGTGCCAGCAGTTACGCCGTGGCCACTGAAGCTTTCTTT.

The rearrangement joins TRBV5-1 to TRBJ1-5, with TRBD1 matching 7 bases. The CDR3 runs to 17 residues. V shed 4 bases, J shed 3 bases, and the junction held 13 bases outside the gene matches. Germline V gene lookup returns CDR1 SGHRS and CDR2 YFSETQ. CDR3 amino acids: CASSTGGTDELNQPQHF. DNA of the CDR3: TGCGCCAGCAGCACCGGGGGGACAGACGAGCTCAATCAGCCCCAGCATTTT.

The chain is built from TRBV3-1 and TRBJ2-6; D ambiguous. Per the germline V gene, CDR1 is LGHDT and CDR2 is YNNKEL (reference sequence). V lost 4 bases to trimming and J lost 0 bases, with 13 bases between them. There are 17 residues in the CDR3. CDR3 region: CASSPTTSSSGANVLTF. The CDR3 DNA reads TGTGCCAGCAGCCCCACCACCTCCAGCTCTGGGGCCAACGTCCTGACTTTC.

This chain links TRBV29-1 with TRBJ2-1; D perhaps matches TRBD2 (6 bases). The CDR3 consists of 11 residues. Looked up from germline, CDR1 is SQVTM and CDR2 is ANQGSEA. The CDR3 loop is CSLFGGNEQFF. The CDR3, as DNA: TGCAGTCTCTTCGGGGGAAATGAGCAGTTCTTC.

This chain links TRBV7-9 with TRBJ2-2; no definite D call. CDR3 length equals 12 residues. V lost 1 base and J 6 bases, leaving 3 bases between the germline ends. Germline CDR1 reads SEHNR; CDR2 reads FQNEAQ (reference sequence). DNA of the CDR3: TGTGCCAGCAGCTTAGACTCCGGGGAGCTGTTTTTT. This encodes CASSLDSGELFF.

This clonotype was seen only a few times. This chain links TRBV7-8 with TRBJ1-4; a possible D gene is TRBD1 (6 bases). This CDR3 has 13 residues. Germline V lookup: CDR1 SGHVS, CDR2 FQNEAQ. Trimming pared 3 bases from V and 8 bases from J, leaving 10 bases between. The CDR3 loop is CASSFPGVEKLFF. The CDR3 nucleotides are TGTGCCAGCAGCTTCCCAGGGGTAGAAAAACTGTTTTTT.

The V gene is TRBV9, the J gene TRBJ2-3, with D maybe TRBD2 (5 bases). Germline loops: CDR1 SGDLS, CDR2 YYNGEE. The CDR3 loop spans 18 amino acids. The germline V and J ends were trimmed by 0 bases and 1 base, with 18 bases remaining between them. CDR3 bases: TGTGCCAGCAGCGTAGCCCTGCGGGTTGGCCTTGGCACAGATACGCAGTATTTT. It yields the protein CASSVALRVGLGTDTQYF.

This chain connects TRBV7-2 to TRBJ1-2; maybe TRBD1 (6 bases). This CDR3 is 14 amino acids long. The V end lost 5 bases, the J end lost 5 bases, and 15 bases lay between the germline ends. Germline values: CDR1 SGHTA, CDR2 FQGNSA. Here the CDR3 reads CASSQQGLRYGYTF. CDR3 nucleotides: TGTGCCAGCAGCCAACAGGGATTGCGATATGGCTACACCTTC.

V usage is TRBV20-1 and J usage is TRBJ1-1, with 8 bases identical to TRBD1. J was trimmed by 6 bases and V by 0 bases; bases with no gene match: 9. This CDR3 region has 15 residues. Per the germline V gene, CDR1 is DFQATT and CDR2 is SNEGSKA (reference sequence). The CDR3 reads CSARDGRDRKAEAFF. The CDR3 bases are TGCAGTGCTAGAGATGGCCGGGACAGGAAAGCTGAAGCTTTCTTT.

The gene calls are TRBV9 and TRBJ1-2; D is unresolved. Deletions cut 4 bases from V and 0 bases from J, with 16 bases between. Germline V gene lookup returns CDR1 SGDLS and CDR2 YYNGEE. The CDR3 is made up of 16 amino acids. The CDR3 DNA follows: TGTGCCAGCAGCCCAGAAGGAGGGCGGCCTAACTATGGCTACACCTTC. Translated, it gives CASSPEGGRPNYGYTF.